This TCR beta chain came from a study of T cell repertoires in cytomegalovirus infection. For the study at large: Peptides in the study included HLA-C-restricted and HLA-B-restricted CMV epitopes. Both a matching HLA type and CMV infection were indicated by public TCR beta signatures.

TCRdb reanalysed the reads using MiXCR and keeps one entry per CDR3 protein. The data contain some 350,000 distinct CDR3 sequences, roughly a third of them seen just once; the ten biggest clones take up approximately 13%. Study-wide results and limits: Dominant in the ex vivo response were TCR beta clonotypes restricted by HLA-C and specific for CMV. Cumulative public TCR beta family frequency identified carriers of CMV plus the relevant HLA.

Comments on this clonotype: Its antigen is not identified.

Germline V gene data show CDR1 as SGHTA and CDR2 as FQGNSA. V lost 1 base and J lost 7, with 10 bases in between. The CDR3 runs 14 residues. This specimen was cultured PBMCs, taken from culture after CMV antigen stimulation. This clonotype was obtained from a human donor in good health (CMV status not recorded). Some clones in this sample may be carry-over from other donors' samples. The rearrangement links TRBV7-2 to TRBJ1-4; no clear D. CDR3 residues: CASSLVANGEKLFF. For the CDR3, the DNA is TGTGCCAGCAGCTTAGTAGCTAATGGTGAAAAACTGTTTTTT. Full variable domain (rest looked up from reference TRBV7-2 and TRBJ1-4): GAGVSQSPSNKVTEKGKDVELRCDPISGHTALYWYRQSLGQGLEFLIYFQGNSAPDKSGLPSDRFSAERTGGSVSTLTIQRTQQEDSAVYLCASSLVANGEKLFFGSGTQLSVL.